A selection of T cell receptor beta chains follows, all from one sample in a study of blood T cell repertoires in COVID-19. Libraries were prepared by immunoSEQ multiplex PCR; TCRdb keeps only in-frame clonotypes and omits some of them. The top ten hold about 3.5% of the sample, which has about 240,000 clones, around 86% seen once. The sequenced material came from PBMCs or T cells enriched from blood (not recorded which). The receptors derive from a woman between 40 and 55 years old with acute COVID-19. CDR3s include the opening cysteine and the closing phenylalanine or tryptophan. Each record gives: D gene, V gene, J gene, clone size, CDR3 protein, CDR3 DNA. D genes are given only for firm matches. Rows may omit the clone size; those that give it use once, few, many or a size class.

NA,TRBV9,TRBJ1-3,NA,CASSLNADSSGNTIYF,TGTGCCAGCAGCTTGAACGCCGACAGCTCTGGAAACACCATATATTTT
TRBD2,TRBV29-1,TRBJ2-7,NA,CSVGGGRTPSYEQYF,TGCAGCGTTGGGGGGGGGAGGACCCCCTCCTACGAGCAGTACTTC
NA,TRBV19,TRBJ2-5,once,CASRYRDTQETQYF,TGTGCCAGTCGATACCGGGACACCCAAGAGACCCAGTACTTC
TRBD2,TRBV19,TRBJ2-3,NA,CASSIDLASGRTDTQYF,TGTGCCAGTAGTATAGACCTGGCTAGCGGGAGGACAGATACGCAGTATTTT
NA,TRBV19,TRBJ2-7,NA,CASSTNRDEQYF,TGTGCCAGTAGTACCAACAGGGACGAGCAGTACTTC
TRBD2,TRBV15,TRBJ2-7,NA,CATSRGTGLAGGEQYF,TGTGCCACCAGCAGAGGGACCGGACTAGCGGGAGGCGAGCAGTACTTC
TRBD1,TRBV10-1,TRBJ2-7,NA,CASSDGTGGYEQYF,TGCGCCAGCAGTGATGGGACAGGGGGCTACGAGCAGTACTTC
TRBD2,TRBV3-1/TRBV3-2,TRBJ2-1,NA,CASSRGGTSGRNEQFF,TGTGCCAGCAGCCGTGGGGGGACTAGCGGGAGAAATGAGCAGTTCTTC
NA,TRBV5-6,TRBJ1-1,NA,CASSLGQTRSTEAFF,TGTGCCAGCAGCTTGGGACAGACAAGAAGTACTGAAGCTTTCTTT
TRBD1,TRBV2,TRBJ2-7,NA,CASSQTGQLTYEQYF,TGTGCCAGCAGCCAGACGGGACAGCTCACCTACGAGCAGTACTTC
TRBD2,TRBV19,TRBJ2-3,NA,CASSRLAGDGTDTQYF,TGTGCCAGTAGTAGACTAGCGGGAGATGGGACAGATACGCAGTATTTT
TRBD1,TRBV5-1,TRBJ1-6,NA,CASSRSTGVGSPLHF,TGCGCCAGCAGCCGATCAACAGGGGTGGGTTCACCCCTCCACTTT
TRBD1,TRBV19,TRBJ2-3,NA,CASSPGQGNTQYF,TGTGCCAGTAGCCCGGGACAGGGTAATACGCAGTATTTT
NA,TRBV3-1/TRBV3-2,TRBJ2-7,NA,CASSQDLGQPYEQYF,TGTGCCAGCAGCCAGGACCTCGGACAGCCCTACGAGCAGTACTTC
NA,TRBV7-9,TRBJ2-5,NA,CASSLKGGGQETQYF,TGTGCCAGCAGCTTAAAGGGAGGGGGGCAAGAGACCCAGTACTTC
NA,TRBV4-2,TRBJ2-5,NA,CASSQEKLTETQYF,TGTGCCAGCAGCCAAGAAAAGCTTACGGAGACCCAGTACTTC
NA,TRBV9,TRBJ1-1,few,CASSSEDGAEAFF,TGTGCCAGCAGCTCCGAAGATGGAGCTGAAGCTTTCTTT
NA,TRBV5-6,TRBJ2-7,once,CASSFGGRSYEQYF,TGTGCCAGCAGCTTTGGTGGGAGATCCTACGAGCAGTACTTC
NA,TRBV7-2,TRBJ2-6,NA,CASSLASGAGANVLTF,TGTGCCAGCAGCTTAGCGTCCGGGGCTGGGGCCAACGTCCTGACTTTC
NA,TRBV10-2,TRBJ1-5,NA,CASSEDTGRPQHF,TGCGCCAGCAGTGAGGATACAGGGAGACCCCAGCATTTT
NA,TRBV5-8,TRBJ1-5,NA,CASSLDRSNQPQHF,TGTGCCAGCAGCTTAGATAGAAGCAATCAGCCCCAGCATTTT
NA,TRBV10-1,TRBJ2-7,NA,CASSEWRMRRRSSYEQYF,TGCGCCAGCAGTGAGTGGCGGATGCGGCGGCGAAGCTCCTACGAGCAGTACTTC
NA,TRBV7-9,TRBJ1-1,NA,CASSLLGARKNTEAFF,TGTGCCAGCAGCTTATTAGGGGCGAGGAAGAACACTGAAGCTTTCTTT
NA,TRBV21-1,TRBJ2-6,NA,CASSKGLVEGAVSGANVLTF,TGTGCCAGCAGCAAAGGTTTAGTCGAGGGGGCGGTGTCTGGGGCCAACGTCCTGACTTTC
TRBD1,TRBV7-2,TRBJ2-7,NA,CASSLRTGGSYEQYF,TGTGCCAGCAGCTTACGGACAGGGGGCTCCTACGAGCAGTACTTC
NA,TRBV4-1,TRBJ2-5,NA,CASSQEELGRETQYF,TGCGCCAGCAGCCAAGAAGAGCTAGGAAGAGAGACCCAGTACTTC
TRBD1,TRBV2,TRBJ2-1,NA,CASKRTGSSYNEQFF,TGTGCCAGCAAAAGGACAGGGAGCTCCTACAATGAGCAGTTCTTC